These 6 T cell receptor beta chains came from one sample sequenced in a study of shared clonotypes between healthy human individuals. Measured with immunoSEQ multiplex PCR; TCRdb has only the in-frame clones, and not every one. The repertoire holds 560,000 or so clones, with 90% to 97% as singletons. Naive CD8 cells lacked CD45RO and underwent positive selection for CCR7, leaving out terminally differentiated effector memory CD45RA+ cells. The source material was naive CD8+ T cells sorted from blood. These receptor sequences come from a woman in her twenties or thirties in good health.

The chain couples TRBV5-6 to TRBJ2-1; 7 positions agree with TRBD2. Germline-derived CDR1 and CDR2 are SGHDT and YYEEEE. With V trimmed by 4 bases and J by 8 bases, 9 bases remained unmatched. This CDR3 contains 14 residues. The CDR3 spells CASSPGRLAHEQFF. CDR3 sequence (DNA): TGTGCCAGCAGCCCCGGGAGACTAGCCCATGAGCAGTTCTTC.

The J gene is TRBJ2-1, the V gene TRBV27, with 7 bases lining up with TRBD2. This CDR3 has 14 residues. Trimming removed 3 bases from V and 3 bases from J; junction bases left unmatched: 2. Germline values: CDR1 MNHEY, CDR2 SMNVEV (reference sequence). The CDR3 coding sequence is TGTGCCAGCAGTTTGGGGACTATCTACAATGAGCAGTTCTTC. This translates into CASSLGTIYNEQFF.

The rearrangement links TRBV5-5 to TRBJ1-5; D possibly corresponds to TRBD1 (5 bases). This CDR3 is 17 amino acids long. V was clipped by 4 bases and J by 4 bases, with 21 bases between them. CDR1 SGHKS and CDR2 YYEKEE come from the germline V gene (reference sequence). For the CDR3, the DNA is TGTGCCAGCAGCCCAACGTGGGAACAGGTGGTAAATCAGCCCCAGCATTTT. It yields the protein CASSPTWEQVVNQPQHF.

Of note for this clone: Other nucleotide sequences in the sample specify the same CDR3. The chain carries TRBV27 and TRBJ2-7; 10 bases match TRBD2. Looked up from germline, CDR1 is MNHEY and CDR2 is SMNVEV (reference sequence). The CDR3 has 15 residues. J lost 0 bases, V lost 5 bases, and 4 bases had no gene match. This CDR3 is CASSPSSGSSYEQYF. CDR3 coding DNA: TGTGCCAGCAGTCCTTCTAGCGGGAGCTCCTACGAGCAGTACTTC.

The chain uses TRBV11-2 and TRBJ2-7, with 7 bases identical to TRBD1. Germline CDR1 is SGHAT and CDR2 is FQNNGV. Losses at the gene ends were 1 base for V and 3 bases for J; bases not matched to a gene: 9. CDR3 size: 16 residues. CDR3 protein: CASSLGPTGNVYEQYF. The CDR3, as DNA: TGTGCCAGCAGCTTAGGGCCGACAGGGAATGTCTACGAGCAGTACTTC.

The sample holds one count of this clone. The V call is TRBV7-8, the J call TRBJ2-7; D perhaps matches TRBD1 (6 bases). The germline V and J ends were trimmed by 5 bases and 4 bases, with 21 bases remaining between them. CDR3 length: 16 residues. Germline lookup yields CDR1 SGHVS and CDR2 FQNEAQ. The CDR3 region has the DNA TGTGCCAGCAGCCCTCTCCGGGGCAGGGGTCGGTACGAGCAGTACTTC. This gives the protein CASSPLRGRGRYEQYF.